This T cell receptor (beta chain) was found in a study of T cell responses to AZD1222 COVID-19 vaccine listed by TCRdb under 2021. General notes on the study: TCR sequencing covered 233 trial participants: approximately 200 given two doses of AZD1222 and 26 given two doses of MenACWY control vaccine. Trial participants were enrolled by age into subgroups of 18-55, 56-69 and 70-plus years, and about 150, 27 and 61 TCR-sequenced participants, respectively, were included in these subgroups. Results and caveats for the whole study, not just this receptor: Most participants were white British and females outnumbered males, and the authors suggested that clonal diversity may have been underestimated. Nearly half of unique spike-specific TCRs reportedly recognized epitopes outside regions mutated in the B.1.351 and B.1.1.7 variants. Vaccine-associated CD4 TCRs spanned the whole spike protein, with dominant responses in regions 160-218 and 743-854. Because no samples from the day 14 peak response were available, repertoires could be characterized only after the peak T cell response. The 56-69-year group was small, and its depth increase did not reach significance, likely because of low power. Conclusions about previously exposed vaccinees are limited because only 5 or 6 AZD1222 recipients were SARS-CoV-2 seropositive at baseline. Spike-specific TCR breadth and depth rose significantly after two AZD1222 doses compared with day 0 and with MenACWY recipients.

The CDR3 regions of human TCRbeta chains were subjected to immunosequencing. Per the authors' processing: TCRs in the repertoires were compared against a reference library of SARS-CoV-2-specific TCRs that had been generated with the MIRA antigen-specificity platform. Breadth was defined as the fraction of unique TCRs that were SARS-CoV-2-associated. Depth was defined as the fraction of total T cells that were SARS-CoV-2-associated. Using the MIRA data, every spike-specific TCR was mapped to the spike region that the TCR reacted to and assigned to either a CD4 or a CD8 class. Log10-transformed breadth and depth values were compared by one-way ANOVA with Sidak's multiple comparisons tests. TCRdb re-hosts the immuneACCESS table, in-frame sequences only. Its copies lack some clones; in the studies checked, an unresolved V gene accounts for under half of them, and the cause for the rest is not known. The DNA gave D and trimming, while V, J and clone size come from that table. Counted in this sample were approximately 200,000 clones; roughly 94% of them appeared once. In total, the top ten clones hold around 1.8% of the sample.

CDR1 MDHEN and CDR2 SYDVKM are derived from the germline V gene. From the cysteine up to the phenylalanine, the CDR3 has a length of 15 residues. This entry keeps only the CDR3 DNA: 45 bases, framed from base 1. V drops 3 bases and J drops 0 bases, leaving 12 bases in between. In the case of this clone: Its antigen remains unidentified. No much larger clonotype is one base removed from it; base qualities were not supplied. This specimen includes other DNA sequences encoding the same CDR3.

The sample's time point label is to be understood as: about 28 days (+/-7) after the second vaccine dose. The treatment or condition label corresponds to: meningococcal conjugate vaccine given as trial control. Vaccinee samples came from UK trials COV001 and COV002, including a single-blind randomized controlled phase 2/3 trial of AZD1222 (ChAdOx1 nCoV-19) in healthy adults. For TCRbeta chain sequencing, PBMC samples from trial participants were taken at day 0 and at day 28 after the second dose. The starting material was peripheral blood, obtained 28 days after the second dose of the MenACWY control vaccine. The receptor chain draws on TRBV28 and TRBJ2-7, with no confidently assigned D gene. This clonotype was obtained from an adult who received the MenACWY meningococcal vaccine as a control. For the CDR3, the sequence is CASSFSGQSSYEQYF. The DNA reads as follows: TGTGCCAGCAGTTTTTCCGGGCAGAGCTCCTACGAGCAGTACTTC.